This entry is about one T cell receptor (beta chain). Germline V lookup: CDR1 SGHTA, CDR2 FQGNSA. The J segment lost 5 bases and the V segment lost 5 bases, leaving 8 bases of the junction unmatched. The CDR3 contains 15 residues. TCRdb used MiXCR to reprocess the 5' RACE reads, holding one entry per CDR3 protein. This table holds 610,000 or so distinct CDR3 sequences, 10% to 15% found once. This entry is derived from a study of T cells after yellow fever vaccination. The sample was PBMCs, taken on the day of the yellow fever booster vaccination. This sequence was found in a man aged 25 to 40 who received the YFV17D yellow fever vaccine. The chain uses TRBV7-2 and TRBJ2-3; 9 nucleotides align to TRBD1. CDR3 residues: CASSVQQGAGDTQYF. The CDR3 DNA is TGTGCCAGCAGCGTCCAACAGGGGGCTGGAGATACGCAGTATTTT.